These 3 T cell receptor beta chains were sequenced from one sample in a study of T cells of healthy individuals. In TCRdb, the 5' RACE reads were re-called with MiXCR into one record per CDR3 protein. The table records around 63,000 distinct CDR3 sequences, 15% to 20% of them present only once. The receptors here all came from a human donor in good health.

On this clonotype: A junction boundary mismatches the germline segment, possibly from a read error. The chain is built from TRBV4-1 and TRBJ2-7, with 8 nucleotides matching TRBD2. The CDR3 loop spans 14 amino acids. Germline V gene sequence: CDR1 MGHRA, CDR2 YSYEKL. The CDR3 region is CASSQDSGSPGQYF. The DNA for the CDR3 is TGTGCCAGCAGCCAAGACAGCGGGAGTCCAGGGCAGTACTTC.

This clonotype was seen only a few times. This chain uses TRBV7-9 with TRBJ2-7, with D possibly being TRBD2 (5 bases). The ends were cut back, 3 bases at V and 4 bases at J, with 7 bases in the middle. The CDR3 sequence is 12 residues long. Germline assignment: CDR1 SEHNR and CDR2 FQNEAQ (reference sequence). The CDR3 sequence is CASSFGVYEQYF. As DNA, the CDR3 is TGTGCCAGCAGCTTCGGGGTATACGAGCAGTACTTC.

This chain links TRBV5-4 with TRBJ2-2, with 7 bases identical to TRBD1. Germline assignment: CDR1 SGHNT and CDR2 YYREEE (reference sequence). V shed 0 bases and J 7 bases; nucleotides not matched to a gene: 12. There are 17 residues in the CDR3. The CDR3 nucleotides are TGTGCCAGCAGCTTGGTGTCCGGGAAGGGGGCGAACGGGGAGCTGTTTTTT. It codes for CASSLVSGKGANGELFF.